The following is a T cell receptor (beta chain) sequence with its context. The target antigen is unknown. CDR1 is SEHNR and CDR2 is FQNEAQ in the germline V gene (reference sequence). This CDR3 is built from 12 residues. Trimming took 6 bases from V and 6 from J, leaving 11 bases between them. Method: immunoSEQ multiplex PCR; TCRdb's copy keeps in-frame clones and lacks some. Of more than 300,000 clones listed, less than 90% are singletons. The sample comes from a study of Ad26.COV2.S vaccination and SARS-CoV-2 variants. Study background: As a participant in COV1001, the donor was in the Ad26.COV2.S trial arm.

Study-level results: Total responses of T cells may have been underestimated by the analyses of TCR breadth and depth.

Treatment denoted: some 19 received Ad26.COV2.S at low or high dose, single or two shots; several received placebo; per-sample allocation not given. Sampling was performed 63 days after the first vaccine or placebo injection. This adult donor, from Boston, was 18-55 years old. An Ad26 vector carrying the Wuhan-strain SARS-CoV-2 spike served as the vaccine. The sequencing here drew on peripheral blood, taken in a trial of Ad26.COV2.S vaccine versus placebo. The TCR comes from a person between 18 and 60 years old who received the Ad26.COV2.S COVID-19 vaccine or a placebo. This rearrangement joins TRBV7-9 to TRBJ2-5, with no clear D. DNA for the CDR3: TGTGCCAGCAGGATAGGCGTTCAGACCCAGTACTTC. This gives the protein CASRIGVQTQYF.